The next 27 T cell receptor beta chains were all read from a single sample in a study of cytomegalovirus exposure and HLA in healthy donors. The PCR employed 60 Vbeta primers together with 13 Jbeta primers. TCRdb keeps only in-frame clones here, not all; method: immunoSEQ multiplex PCR. The data hold 110,000 to 150,000 clones, with over 60% observed a single time. Material: PBMCs. The receptor source for this set is a man aged 35-49 years in good health and CMV-seronegative.

This sequence joins TRBV7-8 and TRBJ2-5, with 7 nucleotides matching TRBD1. The germline CDR1 and CDR2 sequences are SGHVS and FQNEAQ. V was pared by 5 bases and J by 4 bases, with 4 bases of the junction left unmatched. The CDR3 loop spans 13 amino acids. CDR3 residues: CASSKQGRETQYF. CDR3 nucleotides: TGTGCCAGCAGCAAACAGGGGCGAGAGACCCAGTACTTC.

This clone has more than one count but fewer than ten. This chain connects TRBV2 to TRBJ2-1; tentatively, D is TRBD1 (5 bases). Germline V gene data show CDR1 as SNHLY and CDR2 as FYNNEI. Trimming stripped 2 bases from V and 5 bases from J, with 16 bases between. The CDR3 has 16 residues. Here the CDR3 reads CASSEKYGAGNNEQFF. The CDR3 nucleotides are TGTGCCAGCAGTGAAAAATATGGGGCCGGCAACAATGAGCAGTTCTTC.

In this sample, this clone turned up once. The J gene is TRBJ1-5, the V gene TRBV20-1; D unresolved. Germline CDR1 and CDR2: DFQATT and SNEGSKA (reference sequence). The V and J ends lost 3 bases and 9 bases respectively, with 9 bases between them. The CDR3 has 11 residues. The CDR3 bases are TGCAGTGCTAGGACTAGCGGGCCCCAGCATTTT. It encodes CSARTSGPQHF.

The chain couples TRBV5-1 to TRBJ2-3; D remains ambiguous. This CDR3 is built from 14 residues. Germline CDR1 and CDR2: SGHRS and YFSETQ. Trimming removed 4 bases at V and 0 bases at J, with 9 bases between. CDR3 sequence reads: CASSESASTDTQYF. DNA of the CDR3: TGCGCCAGCAGCGAGAGTGCTAGCACAGATACGCAGTATTTT. Full variable domain (outside the CDR3, taken from reference TRBV5-1 and TRBJ2-3): KAGVTQTPRYLIKTRGQQVTLSCSPISGHRSVSWYQQTPGQGLQFLFEYFSETQRNKGNFPGRFSGRQFSNSRSEMNVSTLELGDSALYLCASSESASTDTQYFGPGTRLTVL.

The chain is built from TRBV6-5 and TRBJ1-5; possibly TRBD1 for D (5 bases). The length of the CDR3 is 14 residues. The V end was cut by 6 bases, the J end by 6 bases, with 15 bases between. The germline V gene encodes CDR1 MNHEY and CDR2 SVGAGI. CDR3 residues: CASRVGQGSQPQHF. As DNA, the CDR3 is TGTGCCAGCAGGGTAGGTCAGGGCTCTCAGCCCCAGCATTTT.

This clone has just a few counts. The chain is built from TRBV29-1 and TRBJ1-1; 7 bases align to TRBD1. The germline gives CDR1 SQVTM, CDR2 ANQGSEA. The CDR3 extends over 13 amino acids. V lost 4 bases to trimming and J lost 8 bases; unmatched junction nucleotides: 10. CDR3 amino acids: CSVGGVLDREAFF. The DNA of the CDR3 is TGCAGCGTTGGAGGGGTCTTGGACAGGGAAGCTTTCTTT.

The chain has TRBV7-2 and TRBJ2-7, with 15 bases fitting TRBD2. V shed 4 bases and J 3 bases; nucleotides not matched to a gene: 1. This CDR3 comprises 15 residues. The germline V gene encodes CDR1 SGHTA and CDR2 FQGNSA. The CDR3 sequence: CASSWGLAGGYEQYF. The CDR3 DNA reads as TGTGCCAGCAGCTGGGGACTAGCGGGGGGCTACGAGCAGTACTTC.

This chain connects TRBV19 to TRBJ2-6; D gene unclear. CDR3 length: 15 residues. Trimming took off 3 bases at V and 1 base at J, with 7 bases between the two ends. From germline, CDR1 is LNHDA and CDR2 SQIVND (reference sequence). In DNA form, the CDR3 reads TGTGCCAGTAGTATTGTACAGTCTGGGGCCAACGTCCTGACTTTC. This sequence encodes CASSIVQSGANVLTF.

CDR3 sequence: CASSFAGLRITDTQYF. Written as DNA, the CDR3 is TGTGCCAGCAGCTTCGCGGGACTCAGAATCACAGATACGCAGTATTTT. The chain employs TRBV5-4 and TRBJ2-3; a weak D match, TRBD2 (6 bases). V was clipped by 2 bases and J by 2 bases, with 15 bases between them. CDR1 and CDR2 (germline): SGHNT, YYREEE (reference sequence). The CDR3 is made up of 16 amino acids. Together with reference TRBV5-4 and TRBJ2-3, the CDR3 gives the full variable domain: ETGVTQSPTHLIKTRGQQVTLRCSSQSGHNTVSWYQQALGQGPQFIFQYYREEENGRGNFPPRFSGLQFPNYSSELNVNALELDDSALYLCASSFAGLRITDTQYFGPGTRLTVL.

J is TRBJ1-2 and V is TRBV2, with no clear D. Deletions cut 0 bases from V and 12 bases from J, with 11 bases between. This CDR3 is 12 amino acids long. Germline values: CDR1 SNHLY, CDR2 FYNNEI. CDR3 coding DNA: TGTGCCAGCAGTGAAGCTCGGCAGGTTGACACCTTC. It specifies CASSEARQVDTF.

The chain joins TRBV28 to TRBJ2-4; 10 nucleotides match TRBD1. This CDR3 region has 14 residues. Unmatched junction bases numbered 8, after V lost 7 bases and J lost 8 bases. CDR1 is MDHEN, CDR2 SYDVKM, per germline. CDR3 sequence: CASTRDRGRDIQYF. CDR3 bases: TGTGCCAGCACCCGGGACAGGGGTCGAGACATTCAGTACTTC.

The V and J genes are TRBV28 and TRBJ2-7; TRBD1 agrees at 10 bases. Unmatched junction bases numbered 8, after V lost 3 bases and J lost 0 bases. The germline V gene has CDR1 MDHEN and CDR2 SYDVKM. The CDR3 length is 17 residues. The CDR3 loop reads CASSFIGDRGSSYEQYF. The CDR3 DNA reads TGTGCCAGCAGTTTTATCGGGGACAGGGGCAGCTCCTACGAGCAGTACTTC.

This clone was seen once. The rearrangement links TRBV5-1 to TRBJ2-3; TRBD2 agrees at 7 bases. Germline-derived CDR1 and CDR2 are SGHRS and YFSETQ. V was clipped by 3 bases and J by 2 bases; unmatched bases: 9. This CDR3 region has 16 residues. The CDR3 protein is CASSWEGRSHTDTQYF. In DNA form, the CDR3 reads TGCGCCAGCAGCTGGGAGGGCAGATCCCACACAGATACGCAGTATTTT.

This clone was recorded a few times. The chain uses TRBV18 and TRBJ2-1, with TRBD2 matching 12 bases. The CDR3 is made up of 19 amino acids. Per the germline V gene, CDR1 is KGHSH and CDR2 is LQKENI. Germline trimming cut 7 bases from V and 1 base from J; bases unmatched to any gene: 14. The chain's CDR3 is CASCRVPGLAGLSYNEQFF. The CDR3 nucleotides are TGTGCCAGCTGCCGCGTACCCGGACTAGCGGGACTTTCCTACAATGAGCAGTTCTTC. The variable domain in full, with the rest retrieved from reference TRBV18 and TRBJ2-1, is NAGVMQNPRHLVRRRGQEARLRCSPMKGHSHVYWYRQLPEEGLKFMVYLQKENIIDESGMPKERFSAEFPKEGPSILRIQQVVRGDSAAYFCASCRVPGLAGLSYNEQFFGPGTRLTVL.

The chain couples TRBV5-4 to TRBJ1-5, with 8 bases lining up with TRBD1. V was clipped by 4 bases and J by 5 bases; unmatched bases: 8. Germline V gives CDR1 SGHNT, CDR2 YYREEE (reference sequence). This CDR3 is built from 15 residues. DNA for the CDR3: TGTGCCAGCAGCATACAGGGGGTGAGGGATCAGCCCCAGCATTTT. Its protein product is CASSIQGVRDQPQHF.

This chain uses TRBV5-8 with TRBJ2-5, with 8 bases aligning to TRBD2. V lost 0 bases to trimming and J lost 4 bases; unmatched junction nucleotides: 8. Germline-derived CDR1 and CDR2 are SGHTS and YDEGEE. The CDR3 loop spans 16 amino acids. The CDR3 nucleotides are TGTGCCAGCAGCTTGGCGGCGGGAGGTCGGGGAGAGACCCAGTACTTC. The encoded protein is CASSLAAGGRGETQYF. Looking up the rest from reference TRBV5-8 and TRBJ2-5 gives the full variable domain: EAGVTQSPTHLIKTRGQQATLRCSPISGHTSVYWYQQALGLGLQFLLWYDEGEERNRGNFPPRFSGRQFPNYSSELNVNALELEDSALYLCASSLAAGGRGETQYFGPGTRLLVL.

CDR3: CASSPTAGGTEQFF. The CDR3 bases are TGTGCCAGCTCACCAACAGCGGGAGGGACGGAGCAGTTCTTC. The chain couples TRBV18 to TRBJ2-1, with TRBD2 matching 10 bases. The CDR3 sequence is 14 residues long. The germline CDR1 and CDR2 sequences are KGHSH and LQKENI. Trimming took 2 bases from V and 10 from J; bases not matched to a gene: 5.

The V gene is TRBV4-3, the J gene TRBJ1-3; D uncertain. This CDR3 is built from 15 residues. Germline V gives CDR1 LGHNA, CDR2 YSLEER. V was shortened by 1 base and J by 2 bases, with 9 bases between the two germline ends. CDR3 in amino acids: CASSQGGSAGNTIYF. In DNA form, the CDR3 reads TGCGCCAGCAGCCAAGGCGGATCAGCTGGAAACACCATATATTTT.

The rearrangement joins TRBV10-3 to TRBJ1-2; D gene uncertain. V was pared by 6 bases and J by 3 bases, with 8 bases between. The length of the CDR3 is 12 residues. In germline, CDR1 is ENHRY, CDR2 SYGVKD. Here the CDR3 reads CAIRGPDYGYTF. DNA for the CDR3: TGTGCCATCAGGGGCCCAGACTATGGCTACACCTTC.

This sequence joins TRBV4-1 and TRBJ2-7, with 8 bases identical to TRBD2. The J segment lost 5 bases and the V segment lost 3 bases, leaving 9 bases of the junction unmatched. This CDR3 region has 15 residues. Germline V gives CDR1 MGHRA, CDR2 YSYEKL. The CDR3 spells CASSQRSAREDEQYF. The CDR3, as DNA: TGCGCCAGCAGCCAGAGGTCGGCGCGGGAGGACGAGCAGTACTTC.

The chain employs TRBV23-1 and TRBJ2-1, with 7 bases fitting TRBD2. TRBV23-1 is an ORF, and what it does is uncertain. Trimming cost V 4 bases and J 1 base; bases outside gene matches: 1. The CDR3 runs 14 residues. The CDR3 loop is CASSPGGSYNEQFF. The CDR3 bases are TGCGCCAGCAGTCCCGGGGGGTCCTACAATGAGCAGTTCTTC.

The gene calls are TRBV10-3 and TRBJ2-1, with TRBD1 identical over 7 bases. The trim removed 3 bases at V and 3 bases at J, leaving 8 bases unmatched. Germline V lookup: CDR1 ENHRY, CDR2 SYGVKD. CDR3 length equals 16 residues. In DNA, the CDR3 is TGTGCCATCAGTGAAGGGGGCAATGCGGGCTACAATGAGCAGTTCTTC. This gives the protein CAISEGGNAGYNEQFF.

The chain uses TRBV27 and TRBJ1-2, with D possibly matching TRBD1 (6 bases). Germline V gene sequence: CDR1 MNHEY, CDR2 SMNVEV (reference sequence). The CDR3 runs 14 residues. Trimming pared 3 bases from V and 4 bases from J, leaving 12 bases between. The DNA of the CDR3 is TGTGCCAGCAGTTTGGGGGGGCACGGCTATGGCTACACCTTC. Its translation is CASSLGGHGYGYTF.

The genes are TRBV5-1 and TRBJ2-1, with 15 bases lining up with TRBD2. CDR1 and CDR2 from the germline V gene are SGHRS and YFSETQ. The ends lost 4 bases at V and 5 bases at J; junction bases unmatched: 10. The CDR3 consists of 18 residues. In DNA, the CDR3 is TGCGCCAGCAGCGGACCCGGGACTAGCGGGGGGCCGCACAATGAGCAGTTCTTC. This gives the protein CASSGPGTSGGPHNEQFF.

The chain recombines TRBV30 with TRBJ2-7; weak D call: TRBD2 (5 bases). CDR3 length: 12 amino acids. Germline assignment: CDR1 GTSNPN and CDR2 SVGIG (reference sequence). The V gene lost 2 bases and the J gene lost 7 bases, with 12 bases spanning the gap. The CDR3 nucleotides are TGTGCCTGGAGTTCGCCCCCGGGGGAGCAGTACTTC. Translated, it gives CAWSSPPGEQYF.

This sequence joins TRBV11-2 and TRBJ2-1; 15 positions agree with TRBD2. The CDR3 covers 16 residues. Trimming removed 4 bases from V and 12 bases from J; junction bases left unmatched: 10. Germline V gene data show CDR1 as SGHAT and CDR2 as FQNNGV. CDR3 loop: CASSWGLAGGHHGQFF. The CDR3 DNA follows: TGTGCCAGCAGCTGGGGACTAGCGGGAGGTCACCACGGGCAGTTCTTC.

The chain combines TRBV10-2 with TRBJ2-7, with 11 bases matching TRBD1. V trimming: 5 bases; J trimming: 5 bases; junction bases outside the gene matches: 5. Germline V gene lookup returns CDR1 WSHSY and CDR2 SAAADI. This CDR3 is 14 amino acids long. The CDR3 loop is CASSKDRGRDEQYF. CDR3 sequence (DNA): TGCGCCAGCAGTAAGGACAGGGGGCGTGACGAGCAGTACTTC.